The clone carrying this TCR beta chain has just one count. The antigen remains undetermined. Sorted naive or memory CD4+ cells met CEF peptides for over 9 days. With V trimmed by 5 bases and J by 3 bases, 17 bases remained unmatched. CDR3 length: 19 residues. The germline CDR1 and CDR2 sequences are SNHLY and FYNNEI. These data belong to a study of CD4 T cells in relation to SARS-CoV-2 and coronaviruses. Study background: PBMCs were cultured with antigen for nine to eleven days before TCR beta sequencing.

General study results and limits: According to naive versus memory sequencing, detected responses are memory recall, not newly primed.

Repertoires were generated with immunoSEQ multiplex PCR, while TCRdb's copy carries only in-frame clones and drops some. The sample yields 25,000 to 35,000 clones, more than 60% seen once. The sample consisted of memory CD4+ T cells from PBMCs, cultured in vitro. The receptor was derived from an adult with COVID-19. The chain couples TRBV2 to TRBJ2-1, with 9 bases lining up with TRBD1. The CDR3 bases are TGTGCCAGCAGTAAATCCGGGACAGGGTATTTTGAAAGCTACAATGAGCAGTTCTTC. Encoded protein: CASSKSGTGYFESYNEQFF.